Listed here are 9 T cell receptor beta chains from one sample, sequenced in a study of early T cells in non-severe SARS-CoV-2 infection (dated by TCRdb to the early 2020s). The library was obtained by 5' RACE. TCRdb shows the sequencer as NextSeq 500. TCRdb's own reprocessing of the public reads used fastp at Q25 and MiXCR and kept productive beta chains. Identical CDR3 proteins give one entry, which carries the most common genes and DNA. Present in this sample are about 64,000 distinct CDR3 sequences, around 21% of which were seen just once. The ten largest clones take up about 15% of the sample. Here the sequenced sample was whole blood, taken at baseline. The source of these receptors is an adult who was a healthcare worker with PCR-confirmed SARS-CoV-2 infection or an uninfected control (not recorded which).

This clonotype was observed a few times. The chain links TRBV18 to TRBJ1-1; D is unresolved. There are 14 residues in the CDR3. The germline V gene has CDR1 KGHSH and CDR2 LQKENI. Trimming removed 3 bases from V and 10 bases from J, with 18 bases in between. CDR3 amino acids: CASSPLETGVGAFF. For the CDR3, the DNA is TGTGCCAGCTCACCCCTGGAAACCGGGGTTGGAGCTTTCTTT. The full variable domain, rest sourced from reference TRBV18 and TRBJ1-1, is NAGVMQNPRHLVRRRGQEARLRCSPMKGHSHVYWYRQLPEEGLKFMVYLQKENIIDESGMPKERFSAEFPKEGPSILRIQQVVRGDSAAYFCASSPLETGVGAFFGQGTRLTVV.

This rearrangement joins TRBV30 to TRBJ2-5, with TRBD2 as a possible D gene (5 bases). The CDR3 is 13 residues long. CDR1 and CDR2 (germline): GTSNPN, SVGIG (reference sequence). Trimming took 2 bases from V and 1 from J, leaving 8 bases between them. The CDR3 loop is CAWSTRVQETQYF. For the CDR3, the DNA is TGTGCCTGGAGTACGAGGGTCCAAGAGACCCAGTACTTC.

This clonotype was seen more than once but under ten times. V gene TRBV20-1 combines with J gene TRBJ2-3, with TRBD2 identical over 9 bases. This CDR3 has 15 amino acids. Trimming at V came to 3 bases and at J to 0 bases, leaving 4 bases not matched to a gene. Germline CDR1 DFQATT, CDR2 SNEGSKA (reference sequence). In DNA form, the CDR3 reads TGCAGTGCTAGTAGCGGGGGCCTAAGCACAGATACGCAGTATTTT. Translated, it gives CSASSGGLSTDTQYF.

This clonotype has ten or more counts. This sequence joins TRBV5-1 and TRBJ2-3; D possibly uses TRBD1 or TRBD2 (6 bases each). V lost 0 bases and J 6 bases, leaving 8 bases between the germline ends. The germline gives CDR1 SGHRS, CDR2 YFSETQ. CDR3 length: 13 residues. The CDR3 sequence: CASSLEGGDTQYF. The CDR3 DNA reads TGCGCCAGCAGCTTGGAGGGGGGCGATACGCAGTATTTT.

This clonotype was seen a few times. The chain combines TRBV12-3 or TRBV12-4 with TRBJ2-5; 7 bases agree with TRBD2. V trimming: 6 bases; J trimming: 5 bases; junction bases outside the gene matches: 6. The CDR3 consists of 13 residues. CDR3 nucleotides: TGTGCCAGCAGCCGGGGGGAGGGTGAGACCCAGTACTTC. Its translation is CASSRGEGETQYF.

The genes are TRBV3-1 and TRBJ2-2; D is possibly TRBD1 (5 bases). This CDR3 region has 13 residues. V lost 8 bases to trimming and J lost 4 bases, with 11 bases between them. Germline assignment: CDR1 LGHDT and CDR2 YNNKEL (reference sequence). CDR3 nucleotides: TGTGCCAGCTCGACAGTACCCACCGGGGAGCTGTTTTTT. Encoded protein: CASSTVPTGELFF.

This clonotype was seen at least ten times. The chain employs TRBV6-2 or TRBV6-3 and TRBJ1-5, with a weak D call TRBD1 (6 bases). Germline CDR1 MNHEY, CDR2 SVGEGT. Between the trimmed V and J ends, which lost 6 bases and 6 bases, there was a span of 12 bases. The CDR3 sequence is 13 residues long. The CDR3 region is CASRPQGGQPQHF. As DNA, the CDR3 is TGTGCCAGCAGGCCACAGGGCGGTCAGCCCCAGCATTTT.

This clonotype was seen more than once but under ten times. The chain uses TRBV7-6 and TRBJ1-1; D not certain. V lost 6 bases and J lost 0, with 14 bases in between. From germline, CDR1 is SGHVS and CDR2 FNYEAQ. CDR3 length equals 15 residues. CDR3 sequence (DNA): TGTGCCAGCAGTAAGAGGATGGGCATGAACACTGAAGCTTTCTTT. Protein product: CASSKRMGMNTEAFF.

This clonotype was observed a handful of times. This chain links TRBV5-1 with TRBJ1-1, with D possibly TRBD1 on 5 matching bases. V gave up 2 bases and J gave up 0 bases, with 8 bases separating them. CDR1 and CDR2 (germline): SGHRS, YFSETQ. The CDR3 loop spans 14 amino acids. CDR3 bases: TGCGCCAGCAGCTTCGGGGGTATGAACACTGAAGCTTTCTTT. Translating it yields CASSFGGMNTEAFF.